The 27 T cell receptor beta chains reported below all come from one sample, sequenced in a study of identical twins. Via MiXCR, TCRdb re-called the 5' RACE reads, giving one row per CDR3 protein. Among 500,000 to 650,000 distinct CDR3 sequences, about 7% were seen once, and the ten largest hold around 1.6%. This sample also belongs to another study, concerning yellow fever vaccine responses in identical twins.

Source material: PBMCs. These receptors were collected from a woman aged 18-29 years in good health.

This clonotype has ten or more counts. V gene TRBV7-3 combines with J gene TRBJ2-2; no definite D call. Deletions cut 5 bases from V and 6 bases from J, with 13 bases between. Germline CDR1 and CDR2: SGHTA and FQGTGA. This CDR3 is 14 amino acids long. The chain's CDR3 is CASSTRDPAGELFF. CDR3 bases: TGTGCCAGCAGCACCAGAGACCCGGCCGGGGAGCTGTTTTTT.

This clonotype was counted only a few times. The V gene is TRBV28, the J gene TRBJ2-1, with TRBD2 matching over 13 bases. Trimming cost V 5 bases and J 4 bases; bases outside gene matches: 8. This CDR3 comprises 17 residues. CDR1 and CDR2 (germline): MDHEN, SYDVKM. The CDR3 bases are TGTGCCAGCAGTCTCAGCCAACTAGCGGGGGGGTACAATGAGCAGTTCTTC. This encodes CASSLSQLAGGYNEQFF.

This clonotype has ten or more counts. The V and J genes are TRBV2 and TRBJ1-4, with 8 bases identical to TRBD1. V was clipped by 3 bases and J by 8 bases; unmatched bases: 2. CDR1 SNHLY and CDR2 FYNNEI come from the germline V gene. This CDR3 is built from 13 residues. CDR3 amino acids: CASSEDRVEKLFF. The DNA for the CDR3 is TGTGCCAGCAGTGAGGACAGGGTCGAAAAACTGTTTTTT.

This clonotype appeared a few times. The chain has TRBV25-1 and TRBJ1-1; 7 positions match TRBD1. The V and J ends lost 7 bases and 5 bases, in that order; junction bases with no gene match: 7. The CDR3 is 13 amino acids. Germline CDR1 is MGHDK and CDR2 is SYGVNS. CDR3 in DNA: TGTGCCAGCATCCAGGGGGGGAGGACTGAAGCTTTCTTT. This sequence encodes CASIQGGRTEAFF.

The table lists this clonotype with a few counts. J is TRBJ2-7 and V is TRBV7-8; 10 nucleotides agree with TRBD2. In germline, CDR1 is SGHVS, CDR2 FQNEAQ. This CDR3 region has 15 residues. Trimming removed 5 bases from V and 1 base from J; junction bases left unmatched: 5. CDR3 nucleotide sequence: TGTGCCAGCAGCCCTACTAGCGGGGATTCCTACGAGCAGTACGTC. Residues: CASSPTSGDSYEQYV.

At least ten counts were recorded for this clonotype. The chain employs TRBV5-1 and TRBJ2-1; 9 bases agree with TRBD2. Trimming took 4 bases from V and 5 from J; bases not matched to a gene: 7. The germline CDR1 and CDR2 sequences are SGHRS and YFSETQ. The length of the CDR3 is 15 residues. The CDR3 loop is CASSTPSGINNEQFF. In DNA, the CDR3 is TGCGCCAGCAGCACCCCTAGCGGGATCAACAATGAGCAGTTCTTC.

This clonotype was counted ten times or more. The chain employs TRBV5-1 and TRBJ2-1, with TRBD1 identical over 7 bases. The CDR3 extends over 16 amino acids. Per germline, CDR1 SGHRS and CDR2 YFSETQ. V trimming: 4 bases; J trimming: 0 bases; junction bases outside the gene matches: 7. CDR3 amino acids: CASSKRQGSSYNEQFF. CDR3 sequence (DNA): TGCGCCAGCAGCAAGAGACAGGGCAGCTCCTACAATGAGCAGTTCTTC.

This clonotype was found many times. The chain uses TRBV3-1 and TRBJ2-7, with 9 bases matching TRBD1. This CDR3 has 13 residues. The trim removed 6 bases at V and 6 bases at J, leaving 6 bases unmatched. Per germline, CDR1 LGHDT and CDR2 YNNKEL (reference sequence). CDR3 coding DNA: TGTGCCAGCAGTCGCACAGGGGGCCGCGAGCAGTACGTC. Amino acids: CASSRTGGREQYV.

This clonotype appeared many times. The chain combines TRBV12-3 or TRBV12-4 with TRBJ1-1, with D uncertain. The V end lost 3 bases, the J end lost 6 bases, and 11 bases lay between the germline ends. This CDR3 has 13 amino acids. The CDR3 protein is CASSLTLGSEAFF. In DNA form, the CDR3 reads TGTGCCAGCAGTTTGACCCTCGGGTCTGAAGCTTTCTTT.

This clonotype has at least ten counts. The V call is TRBV7-9, the J call TRBJ1-1; 9 positions agree with TRBD1. From germline, CDR1 is SEHNR and CDR2 FQNEAQ (reference sequence). The CDR3 is made up of 14 amino acids. V lost 1 base, J lost 5 bases, and 2 bases stayed unmatched. The CDR3 loop reads CASSLGTGETEAFF. In nucleotides, the CDR3 is TGTGCCAGCAGCTTAGGGACAGGGGAGACTGAAGCTTTCTTT.

The gene calls are TRBV20-1 and TRBJ1-6; D not resolved. Germline loops: CDR1 DFQATT, CDR2 SNEGSKA (reference sequence). The CDR3 is 14 amino acids. The V gene lost 0 bases and the J gene lost 9 bases, with 12 bases spanning the gap. The CDR3 DNA is TGCAGTGCTAGAGATGCCCTGGGTGGTTCACCCCTCCACTTT. It specifies CSARDALGGSPLHF.

J is TRBJ2-7 and V is TRBV20-1; 11 nucleotides align to TRBD1. This CDR3 contains 14 residues. In germline, CDR1 is DFQATT, CDR2 SNEGSKA (reference sequence). The CDR3 sequence: CSATTGTGGYEQYF. For the CDR3, the DNA is TGCAGCGCAACGACTGGGACAGGGGGCTACGAGCAGTACTTC.

This clonotype was seen ten or more times. This chain uses TRBV11-3 with TRBJ2-1, with D perhaps TRBD2 (5 bases). CDR1 and CDR2 from the germline V gene are SGHNT and YENEEA. Trimming took 7 bases from V and 5 from J, leaving 15 bases between them. There are 14 residues in the CDR3. CDR3 sequence: CASNPGWPDNEQFF. CDR3 nucleotides: TGTGCCAGCAACCCGGGATGGCCGGACAATGAGCAGTTCTTC.

The CDR3 sequence is CASSGPLRGNEKLFF. In DNA form, the CDR3 reads TGTGCCAGCAGTGGCCCTCTTCGCGGTAATGAAAAACTGTTTTTT. The chain is built from TRBV12-3 or TRBV12-4 and TRBJ1-4, with D uncertain. The CDR3 is 15 amino acids. V was clipped by 5 bases and J by 4 bases, with 14 bases between them.

This clonotype is a singleton in its sample. A read error may account for a junction end that differs from germline. The chain has TRBV20-1 and TRBJ2-5; 13 bases line up with TRBD2. From germline, CDR1 is DFQATT and CDR2 SNEGSKA (reference sequence). This CDR3 contains 16 residues. CDR3 residues: CCAHHSGLAGVETQYF. Written as DNA, the CDR3 is TGCTGTGCCCATCATTCCGGACTAGCGGGAGTGGAGACCCAGTACTTC.

This chain links TRBV6-5 with TRBJ1-4; D unclear. Germline assignment: CDR1 MNHEY and CDR2 SVGAGI. V dropped 0 bases and J dropped 8 bases, with 19 bases sitting between them. CDR3 length: 17 residues. This chain's CDR3 is CASSYSSSQLVREKLFF. The CDR3 DNA is TGTGCCAGCAGTTACTCCTCCTCACAGCTAGTAAGGGAAAAACTGTTTTTT.

Many counts were recorded for this clonotype. The chain couples TRBV10-3 to TRBJ2-7; 9 bases are a match to TRBD1. The CDR3 loop spans 12 amino acids. Germline V gives CDR1 ENHRY, CDR2 SYGVKD. Trimming took 11 bases from V and 5 from J; bases not matched to a gene: 7. CDR3 amino acids: CASGTGLDEQYV. CDR3 DNA sequence: TGTGCCTCCGGGACAGGGCTGGACGAGCAGTACGTC.

This chain uses TRBV2 with TRBJ2-5, with a tentative D call TRBD2 (5 bases). CDR3 length: 14 residues. Trimming cost V 3 bases and J 0 bases, with 8 bases left between them. Germline loops: CDR1 SNHLY, CDR2 FYNNEI. Here the CDR3 DNA reads TGTGCCAGCAGTGACCGGGGATACCAAGAGACCCAGTACTTC. Amino acids: CASSDRGYQETQYF. Complete variable domain (other parts from reference TRBV2 and TRBJ2-5): EPEVTQTPSHQVTQMGQEVILRCVPISNHLYFYWYRQILGQKVEFLVSFYNNEISEKSEIFDDQFSVERPDGSNFTLKIRSTKLEDSAMYFCASSDRGYQETQYFGPGTRLLVL.

This clonotype turned up a few times. This chain joins TRBV4-1 and TRBJ2-3; D is uncertain. Germline CDR1 is MGHRA and CDR2 is YSYEKL. The CDR3 totals 19 residues. V dropped 0 bases and J dropped 3 bases, with 22 bases sitting between them. The CDR3 coding sequence is TGCGCCAGCAGCCAAGATCAGGTGAATGCAGTCAGACCAACAGATACGCAGTATTTT. Residues: CASSQDQVNAVRPTDTQYF.

This clonotype showed up just a few times. CDR3 sequence reads: CASSLGVGSYEQYV. The CDR3 region has the DNA TGTGCCAGCAGCTTAGGTGTCGGTTCCTACGAGCAGTACGTC. The V and J genes are TRBV11-2 and TRBJ2-7; D gene ambiguous. CDR1 is SGHAT, CDR2 FQNNGV, per germline. The germline V and J ends were trimmed by 1 base and 1 base, with 8 bases remaining between them. There are 14 residues in the CDR3.

This clonotype was counted many times. The rearrangement links TRBV25-1 to TRBJ1-5; unclear D gene. Per the germline V gene, CDR1 is MGHDK and CDR2 is SYGVNS. Trimming removed 1 base from V and 11 bases from J, with 15 bases in between. The CDR3 has 14 residues. CDR3 nucleotide sequence: TGTGCCAGCAGTGAATCCGGGGTCTGGGTGGCCCAGCATTTT. Translating it yields CASSESGVWVAQHF.

This clonotype was seen ten or more times. DNA for the CDR3: TGTGCCATCAGTGTAGAAGCGGAGAGCTCCTACAATGAGCAGTTCTTC. Translation: CAISVEAESSYNEQFF. This chain links TRBV10-3 with TRBJ2-1, with D possibly being TRBD2 (5 bases). V lost 4 bases and J 0 bases, leaving 13 bases between the germline ends. Germline lookup yields CDR1 ENHRY and CDR2 SYGVKD. CDR3 length: 16 residues.

The chain links TRBV9 to TRBJ1-2; 10 bases are shared with TRBD1. V shed 0 bases and J 7 bases; nucleotides not matched to a gene: 3. The CDR3 runs to 14 residues. Germline lookup yields CDR1 SGDLS and CDR2 YYNGEE. This CDR3 is CASSVEGQGSGYTF. The CDR3 nucleotides read TGTGCCAGCAGCGTAGAGGGACAGGGGAGTGGCTACACCTTC. Full variable domain (rest looked up from reference TRBV9 and TRBJ1-2): DSGVTQTPKHLITATGQRVTLRCSPRSGDLSVYWYQQSLDQGLQFLIQYYNGEERAKGNILERFSAQQFPDLHSELNLSSLELGDSALYFCASSVEGQGSGYTFGSGTRLTVV.

There are many counts of this clonotype. The chain joins TRBV5-1 to TRBJ2-3, with 15 bases fitting TRBD2. This CDR3 is 17 amino acids long. CDR1 SGHRS and CDR2 YFSETQ come from the germline V gene. The V gene end was trimmed by 4 bases and the J gene end by 1 base; junction bases not matched to a gene: 4. The CDR3 loop reads CASSLGTSGRRTDTQYF. For the CDR3, the DNA is TGCGCCAGCAGCCTCGGGACTAGCGGGAGGCGCACAGATACGCAGTATTTT.

CDR3 region: CASSTISLGGSTGELFF. Here the CDR3 DNA reads TGTGCCAGCAGCACCATTAGCCTAGGAGGGTCCACCGGGGAGCTGTTTTTT. The chain links TRBV5-5 to TRBJ2-2, with D possibly TRBD2 on 6 matching bases. The V and J ends lost 4 bases and 4 bases respectively, with 20 bases between them. The CDR3 consists of 17 residues. Germline values: CDR1 SGHKS, CDR2 YYEKEE (reference sequence).

This clonotype was seen at least ten times. The CDR3 sequence is CSARGTEAFF. CDR3 nucleotide sequence: TGCAGTGCTAGGGGCACTGAAGCTTTCTTT. V and J are TRBV20-1 and TRBJ1-1; the D is unclear. The V end was cut by 3 bases, the J end by 4 bases, with 3 bases between. The CDR3 is made up of 10 amino acids. The germline V gene has CDR1 DFQATT and CDR2 SNEGSKA (reference sequence).

This clonotype has more than one count but fewer than ten. This sequence joins TRBV29-1 and TRBJ2-5; D ambiguous. The ends were cut back, 2 bases at V and 2 bases at J, with 6 bases in the middle. Germline V gene data show CDR1 as SQVTM and CDR2 as ANQGSEA. This CDR3 comprises 12 residues. The CDR3 protein is CSVEFLQETQYF. CDR3 sequence (DNA): TGCAGCGTTGAATTTTTACAAGAGACCCAGTACTTC.